These 7 T cell receptor beta chains came from one sample sequenced in a study of blood T cell repertoires in COVID-19. This table comes from immunoSEQ multiplex PCR, and its TCRdb copy is limited to in-frame clones, with some not included. Here the sample spans 50,000 to 75,000 clones, roughly 89% being singletons. Sample: peripheral blood. The receptors derive from a man aged 60-69 years with acute or convalescent COVID-19.

The chain links TRBV10-3 to TRBJ1-2; maybe TRBD1 (5 bases). Trimming removed 3 bases at V and 5 bases at J, with 10 bases between. Germline V gene lookup returns CDR1 ENHRY and CDR2 SYGVKD. The CDR3 has 13 residues. The CDR3 reads CAISEPREYGYTF. The CDR3 DNA reads as TGTGCCATCAGTGAACCCAGGGAATATGGCTACACCTTC.

This clone was observed a few times. The chain carries TRBV11-2 and TRBJ1-2, with 9 bases lining up with TRBD1. Germline loops: CDR1 SGHAT, CDR2 FQNNGV. V lost 5 bases and J lost 8; bases outside the gene matches: 12. This CDR3 spans 15 amino acids. CDR3 region: CASSRPGTGSLGYTF. The CDR3 DNA reads as TGTGCCAGCAGCCGTCCCGGGACAGGGTCTCTAGGCTACACCTTC.

The gene calls are TRBV6-1 and TRBJ1-3; D is possibly TRBD1 (5 bases). The V gene's germline CDR1 is MNHNS and CDR2 SASEGT. This CDR3 is built from 14 residues. The V and J ends lost 7 bases and 3 bases respectively, with 13 bases between them. The chain's CDR3 is CASITGLGGNTIYF. The DNA of the CDR3 is TGTGCCAGCATAACGGGACTTGGTGGAAACACCATATATTTT.

Here the CDR3 reads CASSIWSRGDNEQFF. The DNA for the CDR3 is TGTGCCAGTAGTATATGGTCCAGGGGCGACAATGAGCAGTTCTTC. J is TRBJ2-1 and V is TRBV19; tentative D call: TRBD1 (6 bases). The germline V gene has CDR1 LNHDA and CDR2 SQIVND (reference sequence). V was clipped by 2 bases and J by 5 bases, with 13 bases between them. CDR3 size: 15 residues.

The CDR3 loop reads CASSFALDRGGEQYF. CDR3 coding DNA: TGTGCCAGCAGCTTCGCGTTAGACAGGGGCGGCGAGCAGTACTTC. The chain recombines TRBV11-2 with TRBJ2-7; 8 nucleotides line up with TRBD1. The CDR3 sequence is 15 residues long. The junction had 10 bases not matched to a gene; V was cut back by 3 bases and J by 6 bases. Germline CDR1 and CDR2: SGHAT and FQNNGV.

The rearrangement links TRBV11-2 to TRBJ1-4, with D perhaps matching TRBD1 (5 bases). Trimming took off 5 bases at V and 2 bases at J, with 9 bases between the two ends. CDR3 size: 14 residues. Germline-derived CDR1 and CDR2 are SGHAT and FQNNGV. CDR3 coding DNA: TGTGCCAGCAGCCGCGGGACTACTAATGAAAAACTGTTTTTT. Translated: CASSRGTTNEKLFF.

This clone has only a few counts. DNA of the CDR3: TGCAGTGCTAGTGGCGCGGTGGGTAAATCAACCTACGAGCAGTACTTC. Its translation: CSASGAVGKSTYEQYF. The chain joins TRBV20-1 to TRBJ2-7; D is ambiguous. V was trimmed by 3 bases and J by 2 bases, leaving 20 bases between them. CDR1 is DFQATT, CDR2 SNEGSKA, per germline (reference sequence). The CDR3 has 16 amino acids.